This TCR beta chain was sequenced for a study of blood T cell repertoires in COVID-19. Overall study context: Samples taken during acute and convalescent COVID-19 were collected in the United States, Italy and Spain. Sample material is recorded as cDNA or gDNA derived from T cells, B-cell-depleted T cells, or PBMCs.

Germline V gene sequence: CDR1 LNHNV, CDR2 YYDKDF (reference sequence). Trimming took 5 bases from V and 0 from J; bases not matched to a gene: 7. The CDR3 contains 15 residues. Authors' analysis steps: Researchers report that nucleated cell counts were estimated from reference gene primer amplification. The method was immunoSEQ multiplex PCR; TCRdb's version includes in-frame clones alone and lacks a portion of them. V and J calls and clone size are those listed in that table; D and trimming were worked out from the DNA. The sample carries about 22,000 clones, 80% to 95% recorded once. The gene calls are TRBV15 and TRBJ2-7, with 7 bases fitting TRBD2. The specimen was peripheral blood. This TCR came from an older man with acute or convalescent COVID-19. The CDR3 nucleotides read TGTGCCACCAGCCGTGGCGGGGGAATCTCCTACGAGCAGTACTTC. Translation: CATSRGGGISYEQYF.